This TCR beta chain was recovered during a study of CD8 T cells in Susac syndrome. This CDR3 spans 15 amino acids. Germline trimming cut 5 bases from V and 2 bases from J; bases unmatched to any gene: 7. Per germline, CDR1 SGHRS and CDR2 YFSETQ. The study sequenced TCR beta in blood CD8+ and CD4+ T cells. Patients with Susac syndrome showed fulfilment of recently defined diagnostic criteria for definite or probable disease. The table lists this clonotype with a count of one. The RNA input was roughly 0.5 to 1 ug, and it was reverse transcribed with random hexamers. Amplification of the TCR beta CDR3 was carried out by immunoSEQ multiplex PCR, which spanned a total of 54 Vbeta and 13 Jbeta segments. A single record per CDR3 protein comes from TCRdb applying MiXCR to the immunoSEQ multiplex PCR reads. This sample carries more than 200,000 distinct CDR3 sequences, about 94% of them seen once, and the ten largest clones take 0.15% to 0.2%.

The clonotype originates from a human donor with Susac syndrome. Sample: CD4+ T cells from PBMCs. This chain joins TRBV5-1 and TRBJ2-7, with 10 bases identical to TRBD1. The CDR3 bases are TGCGCCAGCAGTGGCGGGACAGGGGCTGCCTACGAGCAGTACTTC. As protein: CASSGGTGAAYEQYF. The entire variable domain, with the rest obtained from reference TRBV5-1 and TRBJ2-7, is as follows: KAGVTQTPRYLIKTRGQQVTLSCSPISGHRSVSWYQQTPGQGLQFLFEYFSETQRNKGNFPGRFSGRQFSNSRSEMNVSTLELGDSALYLCASSGGTGAAYEQYFGPGTRLTVT.